What follows are 7 T cell receptor beta chains derived from one specimen sequenced in a study of shared clonotypes between healthy human individuals. Here immunoSEQ multiplex PCR was the method, and the copy in TCRdb shows in-frame clones only, minus some. The sample includes around 240,000 clones, 60% to 80% of them seen just once. The sequencing sample was made of memory CD4+ T cells sorted from blood. This sample's subset: CD45RA-negative fraction. All receptors come from a man aged 25 to 40 in good health.

The V call is TRBV5-1, the J call TRBJ1-4, with 8 bases fitting TRBD1. V shed 1 base, J shed 6 bases, and the junction held 5 bases outside the gene matches. CDR1 SGHRS and CDR2 YFSETQ come from the germline V gene. CDR3 length: 15 residues. Written as DNA, the CDR3 is TGCGCCAGCAGCTTGCAGGGGGCATTTGATGAAAAACTGTTTTTT. Residues: CASSLQGAFDEKLFF.

This rearrangement joins TRBV5-1 to TRBJ1-1, with TRBD1 as a possible D gene (6 bases). The CDR3 is 15 residues long. V was pared by 6 bases and J by 5 bases, with 20 bases between. Germline V CDR1 and CDR2: SGHRS, YFSETQ. CDR3 sequence: CASTEGTTGRTEAFF. In nucleotides, the CDR3 is TGCGCCAGCACGGAGGGGACCACAGGGAGGACTGAAGCTTTCTTT. Variable domain in full (rest from reference TRBV5-1 and TRBJ1-1): KAGVTQTPRYLIKTRGQQVTLSCSPISGHRSVSWYQQTPGQGLQFLFEYFSETQRNKGNFPGRFSGRQFSNSRSEMNVSTLELGDSALYLCASTEGTTGRTEAFFGQGTRLTVV.

The chain carries TRBV18 and TRBJ1-1; D uncertain. The V gene's germline CDR1 is KGHSH and CDR2 LQKENI. The V end lost 5 bases, the J end lost 9 bases, and 13 bases lay between the germline ends. The length of the CDR3 is 12 residues. The CDR3 here is CASSSRTEKAFF. As DNA, the CDR3 is TGTGCCAGCTCATCCAGGACGGAGAAAGCTTTCTTT.

The chain links TRBV7-8 to TRBJ1-1, with a possible D match to TRBD1 (5 bases). This CDR3 has 16 residues. Germline CDR1 reads SGHVS; CDR2 reads FQNEAQ. The germline V and J ends were trimmed by 2 bases and 10 bases, with 23 bases remaining between them. CDR3 in DNA: TGTGCCAGCAGCTTAATGTCCGTCGGTCGGGGGAGTCGAGCTTTCTTT. The encoded protein is CASSLMSVGRGSRAFF.

The V and J genes are TRBV9 and TRBJ2-1, with D uncertain. The germline V gene has CDR1 SGDLS and CDR2 YYNGEE. V was cut by 3 bases and J by 9 bases, with 10 bases left in between. The CDR3 has 12 residues. CDR3 protein: CASSDLGSEQFF. In nucleotides, the CDR3 is TGTGCCAGCAGCGACCTGGGTAGTGAGCAGTTCTTC.

This clone has only a few counts. The rearrangement links TRBV6-5 to TRBJ2-1, with D possibly being TRBD1 or TRBD2 (5 bases each). The CDR3 is 13 residues long. Germline V CDR1 and CDR2: MNHEY, SVGAGI. The V and J ends lost 5 bases and 7 bases respectively, with 12 bases between them. CDR3 sequence: CASSRDHSNEQFF. The CDR3, as DNA: TGTGCCAGCAGTCGGGACCACAGTAATGAGCAGTTCTTC.

This clone was recorded a few times. The gene calls are TRBV7-2 and TRBJ2-7; tentative D call: TRBD1 (6 bases). Germline V gene sequence: CDR1 SGHTA, CDR2 FQGNSA. The CDR3 contains 16 residues. Deletions cut 5 bases from V and 7 bases from J, with 24 bases between. CDR3 DNA sequence: TGTGCCAGCAGCGTTAAACAGGGTCTCAGTACGGGGGAGCAGTACTTC. Translating it yields CASSVKQGLSTGEQYF.